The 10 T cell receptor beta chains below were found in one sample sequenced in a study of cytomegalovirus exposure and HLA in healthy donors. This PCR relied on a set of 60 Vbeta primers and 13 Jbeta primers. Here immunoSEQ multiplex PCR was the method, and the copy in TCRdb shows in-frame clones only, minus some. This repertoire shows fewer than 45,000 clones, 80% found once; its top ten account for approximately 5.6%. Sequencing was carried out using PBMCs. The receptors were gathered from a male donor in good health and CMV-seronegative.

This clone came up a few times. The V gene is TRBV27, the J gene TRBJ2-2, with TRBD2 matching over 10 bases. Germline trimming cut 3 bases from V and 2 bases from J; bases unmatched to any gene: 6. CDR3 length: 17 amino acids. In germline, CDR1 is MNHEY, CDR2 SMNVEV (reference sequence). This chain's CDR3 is CASSFVLAGVNTGELFF. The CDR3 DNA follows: TGTGCCAGCAGTTTCGTTCTAGCGGGGGTTAACACCGGGGAGCTGTTTTTT.

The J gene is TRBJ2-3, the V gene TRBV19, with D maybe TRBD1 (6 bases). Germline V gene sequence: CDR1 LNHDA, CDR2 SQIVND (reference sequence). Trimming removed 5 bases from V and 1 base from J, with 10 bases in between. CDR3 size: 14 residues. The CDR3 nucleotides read TGTGCCAGTAGTTCGGCAGGGGGCACAGATACGCAGTATTTT. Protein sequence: CASSSAGGTDTQYF.

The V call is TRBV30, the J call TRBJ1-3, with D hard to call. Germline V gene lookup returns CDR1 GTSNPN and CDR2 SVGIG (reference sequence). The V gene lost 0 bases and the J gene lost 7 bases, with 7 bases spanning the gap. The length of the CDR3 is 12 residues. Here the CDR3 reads CAWSVFSNTIYF. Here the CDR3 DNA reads TGTGCCTGGAGTGTCTTTTCGAACACCATATATTTT.

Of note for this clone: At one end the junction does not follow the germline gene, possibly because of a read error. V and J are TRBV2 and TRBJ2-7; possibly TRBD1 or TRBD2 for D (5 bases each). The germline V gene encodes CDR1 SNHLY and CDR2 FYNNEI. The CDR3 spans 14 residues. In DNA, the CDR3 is TGTGCCACCAGTGAGGGGCATCTTATCTACGAGCAGTACTTC. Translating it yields CATSEGHLIYEQYF. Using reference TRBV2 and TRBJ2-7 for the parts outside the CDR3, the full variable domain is EPEVTQTPSHQVTQMGQEVILRCVPISNHLYFYWYRQILGQKVEFLVSFYNNEISEKSEIFDDQFSVERPDGSNFTLKIRSTKLEDSAMYFCATSEGHLIYEQYFGPGTRLTVT.

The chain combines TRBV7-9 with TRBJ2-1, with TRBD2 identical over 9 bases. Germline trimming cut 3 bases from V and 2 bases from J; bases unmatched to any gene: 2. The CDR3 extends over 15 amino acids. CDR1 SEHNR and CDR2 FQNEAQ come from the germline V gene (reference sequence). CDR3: CASSFSGRTYNEQFF. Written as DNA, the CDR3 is TGTGCCAGCAGCTTCAGCGGGAGGACCTACAATGAGCAGTTCTTC.

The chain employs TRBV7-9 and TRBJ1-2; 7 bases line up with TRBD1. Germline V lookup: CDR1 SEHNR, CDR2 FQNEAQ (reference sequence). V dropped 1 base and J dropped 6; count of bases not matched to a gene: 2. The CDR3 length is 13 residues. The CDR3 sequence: CASSLGRGHGYTF. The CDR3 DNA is TGTGCCAGCAGCTTAGGGAGGGGGCATGGCTACACCTTC. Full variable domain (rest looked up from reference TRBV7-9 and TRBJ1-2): DTGVSQNPRHKITKRGQNVTFRCDPISEHNRLYWYRQTLGQGPEFLTYFQNEAQLEKSRLLSDRFSAERPKGSFSTLEIQRTEQGDSAMYLCASSLGRGHGYTFGSGTRLTVV.

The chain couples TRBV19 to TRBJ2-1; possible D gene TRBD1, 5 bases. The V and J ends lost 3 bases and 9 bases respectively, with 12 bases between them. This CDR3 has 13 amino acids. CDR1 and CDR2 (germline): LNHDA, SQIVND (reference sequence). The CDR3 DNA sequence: TGTGCCAGTAGTATGTCGGCAGGGTTTGAGCAGTTCTTC. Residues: CASSMSAGFEQFF.

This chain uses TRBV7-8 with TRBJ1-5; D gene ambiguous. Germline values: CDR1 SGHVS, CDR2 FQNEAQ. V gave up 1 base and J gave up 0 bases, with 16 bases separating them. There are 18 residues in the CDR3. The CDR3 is CASSLGQDPRISNQPQHF. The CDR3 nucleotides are TGTGCCAGCAGCTTAGGCCAGGATCCTCGGATTAGCAATCAGCCCCAGCATTTT.

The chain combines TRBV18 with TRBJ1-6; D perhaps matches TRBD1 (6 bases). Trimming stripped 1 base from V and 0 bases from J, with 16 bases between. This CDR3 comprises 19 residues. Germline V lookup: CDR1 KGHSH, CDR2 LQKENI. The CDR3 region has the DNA TGTGCCAGCTCACCACTCCCCAGGGGCGGGCGCTCCTATAATTCACCCCTCCACTTT. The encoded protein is CASSPLPRGGRSYNSPLHF.

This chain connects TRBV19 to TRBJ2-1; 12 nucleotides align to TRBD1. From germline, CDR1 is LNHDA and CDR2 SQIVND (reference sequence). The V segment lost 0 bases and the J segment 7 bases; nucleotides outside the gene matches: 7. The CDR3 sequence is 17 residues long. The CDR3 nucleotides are TGTGCCAGTAGTATAGAGGCCGGGACAGGGGGCCGGAATGAGCAGTTCTTC. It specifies CASSIEAGTGGRNEQFF.